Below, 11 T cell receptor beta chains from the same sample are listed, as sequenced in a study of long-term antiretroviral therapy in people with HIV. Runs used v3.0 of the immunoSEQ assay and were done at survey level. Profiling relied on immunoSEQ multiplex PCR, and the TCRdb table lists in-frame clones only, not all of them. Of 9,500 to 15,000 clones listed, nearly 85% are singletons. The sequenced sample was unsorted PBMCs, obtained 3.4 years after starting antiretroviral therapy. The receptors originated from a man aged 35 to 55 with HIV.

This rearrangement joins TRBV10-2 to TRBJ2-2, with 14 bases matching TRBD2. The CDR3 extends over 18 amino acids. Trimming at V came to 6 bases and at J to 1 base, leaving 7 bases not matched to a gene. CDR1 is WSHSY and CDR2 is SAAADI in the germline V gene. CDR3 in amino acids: CASRKTSGRAMNTGELFF. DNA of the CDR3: TGCGCCAGCAGGAAGACTAGCGGGAGGGCCATGAACACCGGGGAGCTGTTTTTT.

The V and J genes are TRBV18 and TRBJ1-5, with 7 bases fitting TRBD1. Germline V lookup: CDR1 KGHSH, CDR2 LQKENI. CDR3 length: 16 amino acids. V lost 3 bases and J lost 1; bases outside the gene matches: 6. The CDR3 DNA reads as TGTGCCAGCTCACCTCGACAGGGTTTGAGCAATCAGCCCCAGCATTTT. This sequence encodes CASSPRQGLSNQPQHF.

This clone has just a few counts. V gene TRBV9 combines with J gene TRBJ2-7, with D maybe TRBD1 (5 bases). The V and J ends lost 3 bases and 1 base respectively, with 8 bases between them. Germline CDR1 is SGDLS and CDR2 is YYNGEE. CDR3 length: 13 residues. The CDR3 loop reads CASSATGSYEQYF. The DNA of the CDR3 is TGTGCCAGCAGCGCTACAGGATCCTACGAGCAGTACTTC.

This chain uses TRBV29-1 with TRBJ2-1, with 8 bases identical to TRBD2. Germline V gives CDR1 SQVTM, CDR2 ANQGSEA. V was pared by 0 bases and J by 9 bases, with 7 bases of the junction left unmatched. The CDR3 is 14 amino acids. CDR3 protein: CSVEDPGTRREQFF. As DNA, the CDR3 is TGCAGCGTTGAAGATCCCGGGACTAGACGTGAGCAGTTCTTC.

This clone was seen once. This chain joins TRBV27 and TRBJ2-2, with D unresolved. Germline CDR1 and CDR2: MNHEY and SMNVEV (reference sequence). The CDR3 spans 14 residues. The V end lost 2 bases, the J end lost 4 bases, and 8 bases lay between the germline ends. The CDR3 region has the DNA TGTGCCAGCAGTTTAATAGCTTCCACCGGGGAGCTGTTTTTT. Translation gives CASSLIASTGELFF.

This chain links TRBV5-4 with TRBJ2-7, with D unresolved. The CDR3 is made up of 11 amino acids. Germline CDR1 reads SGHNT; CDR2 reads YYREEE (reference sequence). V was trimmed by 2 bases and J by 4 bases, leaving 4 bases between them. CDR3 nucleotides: TGTGCCAGCAGCTTAGGATACGAGCAGTACTTC. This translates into CASSLGYEQYF.

CDR3 sequence reads: CASLGQQAQPQHF. Written as DNA, the CDR3 is TGTGCCAGCCTCGGACAGCAAGCTCAGCCCCAGCATTTT. The gene calls are TRBV2 and TRBJ1-5; possibly TRBD1 for D (6 bases). CDR3 length: 13 residues. With 8 bases removed from V and 6 bases from J, the gap between germline ends came to 14 bases. CDR1 and CDR2 (germline): SNHLY, FYNNEI. Variable domain in full (rest from reference TRBV2 and TRBJ1-5): EPEVTQTPSHQVTQMGQEVILRCVPISNHLYFYWYRQILGQKVEFLVSFYNNEISEKSEIFDDQFSVERPDGSNFTLKIRSTKLEDSAMYFCASLGQQAQPQHFGDGTRLSIL.

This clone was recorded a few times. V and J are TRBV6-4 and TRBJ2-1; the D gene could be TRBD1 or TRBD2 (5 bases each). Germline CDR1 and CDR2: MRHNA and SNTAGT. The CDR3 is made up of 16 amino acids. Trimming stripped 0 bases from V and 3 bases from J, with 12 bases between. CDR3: CASSDSGTVDYNEQFF. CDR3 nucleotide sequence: TGTGCCAGCAGTGACTCGGGGACGGTTGACTACAATGAGCAGTTCTTC.

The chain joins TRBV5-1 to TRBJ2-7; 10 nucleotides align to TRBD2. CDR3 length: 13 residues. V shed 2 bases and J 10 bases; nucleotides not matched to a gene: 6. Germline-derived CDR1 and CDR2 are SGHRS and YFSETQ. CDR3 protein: CASSLQASGSQYF. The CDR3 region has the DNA TGCGCCAGCAGCTTACAGGCTAGCGGGAGTCAGTACTTC.

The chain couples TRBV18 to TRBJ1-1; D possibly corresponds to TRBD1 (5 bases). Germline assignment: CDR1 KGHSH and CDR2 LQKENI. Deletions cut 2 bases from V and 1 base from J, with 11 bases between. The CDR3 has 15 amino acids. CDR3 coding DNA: TGTGCCAGCTCACCATGGGGACTTGAGAACACTGAAGCTTTCTTT. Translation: CASSPWGLENTEAFF.

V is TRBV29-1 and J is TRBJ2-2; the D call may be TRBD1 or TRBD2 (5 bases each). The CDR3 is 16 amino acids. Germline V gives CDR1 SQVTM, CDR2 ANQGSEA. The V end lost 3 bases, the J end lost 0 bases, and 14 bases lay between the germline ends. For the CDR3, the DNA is TGCAGCGTTGATGCAGGGAGAGCAACGAACACCGGGGAGCTGTTTTTT. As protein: CSVDAGRATNTGELFF.